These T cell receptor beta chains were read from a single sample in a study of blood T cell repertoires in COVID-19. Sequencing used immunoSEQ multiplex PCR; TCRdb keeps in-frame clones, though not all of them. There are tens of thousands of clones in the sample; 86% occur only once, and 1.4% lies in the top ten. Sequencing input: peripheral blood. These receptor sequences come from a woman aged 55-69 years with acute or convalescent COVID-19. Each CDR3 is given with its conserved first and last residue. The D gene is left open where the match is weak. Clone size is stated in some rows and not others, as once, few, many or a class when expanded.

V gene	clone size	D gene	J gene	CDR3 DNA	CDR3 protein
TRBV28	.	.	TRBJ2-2	TGTGCCAGCAGTTTAATTTCACCGATAGGATCAAGCGGTCACACCGGGGAGCTGTTTTTT	CASSLISPIGSSGHTGELFF
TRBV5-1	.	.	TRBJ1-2	TGCGCCAGCAGCGTGACATCAACTCACGGCTACACCTTC	CASSVTSTHGYTF
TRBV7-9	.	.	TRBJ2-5	TGTGCCAGCAGCTTGACTGAGGGAAACCAAGAGACCCAGTACTTC	CASSLTEGNQETQYF
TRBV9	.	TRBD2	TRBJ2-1	TGTGCCAGCAGCGTAGCTAGCGGGGGGAACAATGAGCAGTTCTTC	CASSVASGGNNEQFF
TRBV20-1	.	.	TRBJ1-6	TGCAGTGCTAGTCGTCAGGGTTATTCACCCCTCCACTTT	CSASRQGYSPLHF
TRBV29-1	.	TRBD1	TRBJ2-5	TGCAGCACAGGACAGGGCCAAGAGACCCAGTACTTC	CSTGQGQETQYF
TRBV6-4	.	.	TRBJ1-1	TGTGCCAGCAAGATCGAACCGGGACAAACGAACACTGAAGCTTTCTTT	CASKIEPGQTNTEAFF
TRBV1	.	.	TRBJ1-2	TGCACCAGCTCACGGACAGGAATTGGTGCTAACTATGGCTACACCTTC	CTSSRTGIGANYGYTF
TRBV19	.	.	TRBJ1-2	TGTGCCAGTAGTACCGGTCCTAACTATGGCTACACCTTC	CASSTGPNYGYTF
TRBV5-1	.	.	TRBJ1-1	TGCGCCAGCAGCCCCAGGGAAGGAATGAACACTGAAGCTTTCTTT	CASSPREGMNTEAFF
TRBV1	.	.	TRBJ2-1	TGCACCAGCATCCGACCCCGGACTAGCGGGAGTTTGGATGAGCAGTTCTTC	CTSIRPRTSGSLDEQFF
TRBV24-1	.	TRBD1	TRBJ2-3	TGTGCCACCAGTGCTCGCGACAGGGTCGCAGATACGCAGTATTTT	CATSARDRVADTQYF
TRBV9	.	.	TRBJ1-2	TGTGCCAGCGCGTCAGGATATGGCTACACCTTC	CASASGYGYTF
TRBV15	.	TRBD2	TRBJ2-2	TGTGCCACCAGACCACTAGCGGTGAACACCGGGGAGCTGTTTTTT	CATRPLAVNTGELFF
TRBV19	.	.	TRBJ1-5	TGTGCCAGTAGTACCGGGATTAATAGCAATCAGCCCCAGCATTTT	CASSTGINSNQPQHF
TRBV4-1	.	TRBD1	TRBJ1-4	TGCGCCAGCAGCCAAGCTGGGACAGGGGGCTTTACTAATGAAAAACTGTTTTTT	CASSQAGTGGFTNEKLFF
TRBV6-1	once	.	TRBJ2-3	TGTGCCAGCAGTGAAAAATTTCCCGGTACGCAGTATTTT	CASSEKFPGTQYF
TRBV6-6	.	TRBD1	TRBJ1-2	TGTGCCAGCAGCCGACATGGGACAGACGTCGTTTATGGCTACACCTTC	CASSRHGTDVVYGYTF
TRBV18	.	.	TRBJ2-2	TGTGCCAGCTCAGTATCCCAGGGAACCGGGGAGCTGTTTTTT	CASSVSQGTGELFF
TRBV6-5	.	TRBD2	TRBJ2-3	TGTGCCAGCAGGAGGACTAGCCAGAGCACAGATACGCAGTATTTT	CASRRTSQSTDTQYF
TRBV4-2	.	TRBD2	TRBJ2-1	TGTGCCAGCAGCCAAGATGGGACTAGCGGGACGAATGAGCAGTTCTTC	CASSQDGTSGTNEQFF
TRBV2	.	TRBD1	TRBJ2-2	TGTGCCAGCAAGAGGACAGGGTCCACCGGGGAGCTGTTTTTT	CASKRTGSTGELFF
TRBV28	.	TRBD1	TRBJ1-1	TGTGCCAGCAGGGCCTTACAGGGGGACACTGAAGCTTTCTTT	CASRALQGDTEAFF
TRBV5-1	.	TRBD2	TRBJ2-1	TGCGCCAGCAGTCATACTAGCGGGGGGGCCGTCGATGAGCAGTTCTTC	CASSHTSGGAVDEQFF
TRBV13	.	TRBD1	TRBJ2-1	TGTGCCAGCAGCTTAGTGACAGGGGCACACAATGAGCAGTTCTTC	CASSLVTGAHNEQFF
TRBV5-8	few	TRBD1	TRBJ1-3	TGTGCCAGCAGCTACCAGGACAGGTTCTTCAACACCATATATTTT	CASSYQDRFFNTIYF
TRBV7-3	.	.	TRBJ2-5	TGTGCCAGCAGCTTAGGGGGGCAAGAGACCCAGTACTTC	CASSLGGQETQYF
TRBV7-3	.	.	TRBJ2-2	TGTGCCAGCAGCTTAACAGGGGACGGGGAGCTGTTTTTT	CASSLTGDGELFF
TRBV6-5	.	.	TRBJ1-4	TGTGCCACCCACAGGAACGAAAAACTGTTTTTT	CATHRNEKLFF
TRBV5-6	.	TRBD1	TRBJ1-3	TGTGCCAGCAGCTTCGTCCAGGGGGCTTTTTCTGGAAACACCATATATTTT	CASSFVQGAFSGNTIYF
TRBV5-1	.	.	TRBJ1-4	TGCGCCAGTAGACAGGTCTATAATGAAAAACTGTTTTTT	CASRQVYNEKLFF
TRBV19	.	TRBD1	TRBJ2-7	TGTGCCAGTAGTATCCGACCGGGACAGGGGACCTCCTACGAGCAGTACTTC	CASSIRPGQGTSYEQYF
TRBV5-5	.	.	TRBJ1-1	TGTGCCAGCAGCTTGTTCATGGTTATGGCCCTGAACACTGAAGCTTTCTTT	CASSLFMVMALNTEAFF
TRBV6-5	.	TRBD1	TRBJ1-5	TGTGCCAGCAGTTACACGGACAGGGGGAATCAGCCCCAGCATTTT	CASSYTDRGNQPQHF
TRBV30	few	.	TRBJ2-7	TGTGCCTGGAGTACTATCACCAGCGAGCAGTACTTC	CAWSTITSEQYF
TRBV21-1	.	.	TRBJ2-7	TGTGCCAGCAGCAAAGCTCCCAGGACTAGCGGAGGGTCCTACGAGCAGTACTTC	CASSKAPRTSGGSYEQYF
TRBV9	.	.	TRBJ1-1	TGTGCCAGCAGCGTGGGGGGGACTCGTACTGAAGCTTTCTTT	CASSVGGTRTEAFF
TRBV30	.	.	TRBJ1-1	TGTGCCTGGAGAACAGCTTTGAACACTGAAGCTTTCTTT	CAWRTALNTEAFF
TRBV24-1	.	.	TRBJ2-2	TGTGCCACCAGTGATTCGTACACCGGGGAGCTGTTTTTT	CATSDSYTGELFF
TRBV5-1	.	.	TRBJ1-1	TGCGCCAGCAGCTTGGCTATAGGGGGGGTCACTGAAGCTTTCTTT	CASSLAIGGVTEAFF
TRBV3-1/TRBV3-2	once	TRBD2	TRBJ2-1	TGTGCCAGCAGCCGTCTATCTTCGGGGGGAGAATACAATGAGCAGTTCTTC	CASSRLSSGGEYNEQFF
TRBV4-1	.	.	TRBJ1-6	TGCGCCAGCAGCCCAGGGGAAACTTATAATTCACCCCTCCACTTT	CASSPGETYNSPLHF
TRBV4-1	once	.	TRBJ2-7	TGCGCCAGCAGCCAGGTCATCCGGGGCTCCTACGAGCAGTACTTC	CASSQVIRGSYEQYF
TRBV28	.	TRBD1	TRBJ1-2	TGTGCCAGCAGTTTAGATGGCAGGGGGCAGGGCTACACCTTC	CASSLDGRGQGYTF
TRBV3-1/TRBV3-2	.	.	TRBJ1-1	TGTGCCAGCAGCCAAAATGCCAGGGGACGGTGGTCCACTGAAGCTTTCTTT	CASSQNARGRWSTEAFF
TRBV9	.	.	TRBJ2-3	TGTGCCAGCAGCGTAGCACCCGGGAGCACAGATACGCAGTATTTT	CASSVAPGSTDTQYF
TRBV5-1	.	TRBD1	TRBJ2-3	TGCGCCAGCAGCATGGGACAGGGGGCAGATACGCAGTATTTT	CASSMGQGADTQYF
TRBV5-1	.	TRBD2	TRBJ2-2	TGCGCCAGCAGCTGGAGGGCTAGCGGGGGAGGCACCGGGGAGCTGTTTTTT	CASSWRASGGGTGELFF
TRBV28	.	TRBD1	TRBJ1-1	TGTGCCAGCAGAGACAGGGCGGGGAACACTGAAGCTTTCTTT	CASRDRAGNTEAFF
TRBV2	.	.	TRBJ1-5	TGTGCCAGCAGTGAACTTACCGGGGGTCAGCCCCAGCATTTT	CASSELTGGQPQHF
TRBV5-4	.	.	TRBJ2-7	TGTGCCAGCAGCTTGGAGCGGGGGAGGGGGCAGATTCGGACCTACGAGCAGTACTTC	CASSLERGRGQIRTYEQYF
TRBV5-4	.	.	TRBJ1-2	TGTGCCAGCAGCTTACGGGGGGCAAACTATGGCTACACCTTC	CASSLRGANYGYTF
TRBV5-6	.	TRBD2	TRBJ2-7	TGTGCCAGCAGAAAAGGGACTAGCGGGACGGGGGAGCAGTACTTC	CASRKGTSGTGEQYF